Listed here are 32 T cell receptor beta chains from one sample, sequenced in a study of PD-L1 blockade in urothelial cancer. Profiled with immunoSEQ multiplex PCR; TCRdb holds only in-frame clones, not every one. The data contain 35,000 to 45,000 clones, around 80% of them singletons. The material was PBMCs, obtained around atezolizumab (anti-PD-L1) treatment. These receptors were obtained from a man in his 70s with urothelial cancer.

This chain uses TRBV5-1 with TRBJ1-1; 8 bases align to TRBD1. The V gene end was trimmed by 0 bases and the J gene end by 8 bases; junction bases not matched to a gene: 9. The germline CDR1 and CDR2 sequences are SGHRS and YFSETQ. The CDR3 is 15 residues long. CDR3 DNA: TGCGCCAGCAGCTTGGGCGGACAGGGTGAGACGGAAGCTTTCTTT. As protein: CASSLGGQGETEAFF.

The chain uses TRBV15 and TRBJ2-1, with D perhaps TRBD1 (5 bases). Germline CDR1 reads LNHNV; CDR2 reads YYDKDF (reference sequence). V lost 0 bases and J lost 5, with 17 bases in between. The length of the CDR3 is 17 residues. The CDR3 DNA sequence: TGTGCCACCAGCAGAGATCTAGGAGCAGGGCGGAACAATGAGCAGTTCTTC. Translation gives CATSRDLGAGRNNEQFF.

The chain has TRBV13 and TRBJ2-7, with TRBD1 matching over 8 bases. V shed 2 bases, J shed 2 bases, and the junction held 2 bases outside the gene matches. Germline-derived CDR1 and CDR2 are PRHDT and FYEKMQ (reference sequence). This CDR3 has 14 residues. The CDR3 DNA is TGTGCCAGCAGCTTATGGACAGGGACCTACGAGCAGTACTTC. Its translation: CASSLWTGTYEQYF.

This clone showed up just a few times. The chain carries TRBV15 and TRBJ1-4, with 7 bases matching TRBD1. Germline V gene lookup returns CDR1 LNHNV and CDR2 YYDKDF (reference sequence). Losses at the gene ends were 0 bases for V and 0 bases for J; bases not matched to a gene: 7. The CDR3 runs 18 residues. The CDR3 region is CATSRDRAQGSTNEKLFF. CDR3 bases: TGTGCCACCAGCAGAGATCGTGCACAGGGGTCAACTAATGAAAAACTGTTTTTT.

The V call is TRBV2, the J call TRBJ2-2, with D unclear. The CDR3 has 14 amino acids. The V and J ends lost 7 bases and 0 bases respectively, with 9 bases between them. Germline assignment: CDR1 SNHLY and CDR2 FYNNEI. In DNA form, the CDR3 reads TGTGCCAGCACTAGGTTAGCGAACACCGGGGAGCTGTTTTTT. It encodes CASTRLANTGELFF.

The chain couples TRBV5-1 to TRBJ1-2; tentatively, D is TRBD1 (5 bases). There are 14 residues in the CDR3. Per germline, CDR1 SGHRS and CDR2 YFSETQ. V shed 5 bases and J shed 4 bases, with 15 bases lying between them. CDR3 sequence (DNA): TGCGCCAGCAGTTCAGACACCGGGGGCTATGGCTACACCTTC. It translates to CASSSDTGGYGYTF.

The CDR3 is CASSPQDNEQFF. The DNA of the CDR3 is TGTGCCAGCAGTCCGCAGGACAATGAGCAGTTCTTC. The chain uses TRBV6-6 and TRBJ2-1; D uncertain. The length of the CDR3 is 12 residues. V was pared by 5 bases and J by 5 bases, with 7 bases between. CDR1 and CDR2 (germline): MNHNY, SVGAGI (reference sequence).

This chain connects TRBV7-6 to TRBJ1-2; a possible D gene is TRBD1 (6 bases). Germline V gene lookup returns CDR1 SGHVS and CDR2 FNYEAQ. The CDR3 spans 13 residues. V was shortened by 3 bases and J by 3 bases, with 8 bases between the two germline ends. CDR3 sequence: CASSFRGDYGYTF. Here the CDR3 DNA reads TGTGCCAGCAGCTTCAGGGGCGACTATGGCTACACCTTC.

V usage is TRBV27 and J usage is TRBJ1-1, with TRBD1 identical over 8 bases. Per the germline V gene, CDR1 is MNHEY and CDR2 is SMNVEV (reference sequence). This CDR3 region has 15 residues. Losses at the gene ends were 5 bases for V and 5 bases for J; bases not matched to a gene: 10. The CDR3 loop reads CASSALQGVTTEAFF. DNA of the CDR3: TGTGCCAGCAGTGCTTTACAGGGGGTCACGACTGAAGCTTTCTTT.

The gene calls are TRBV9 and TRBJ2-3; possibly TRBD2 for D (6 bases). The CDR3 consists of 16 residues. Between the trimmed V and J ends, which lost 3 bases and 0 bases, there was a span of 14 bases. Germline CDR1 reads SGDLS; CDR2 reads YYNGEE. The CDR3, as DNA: TGTGCCAGCAGCGCGGACGCGGGGACTAGCACAGATACGCAGTATTTT. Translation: CASSADAGTSTDTQYF.

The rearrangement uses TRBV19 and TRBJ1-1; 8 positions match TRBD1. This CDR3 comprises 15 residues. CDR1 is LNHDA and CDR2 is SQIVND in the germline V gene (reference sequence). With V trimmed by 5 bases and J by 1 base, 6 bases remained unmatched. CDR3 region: CASSSRTGTNTEAFF. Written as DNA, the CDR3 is TGTGCCAGTAGTTCCAGGACAGGGACGAACACTGAAGCTTTCTTT. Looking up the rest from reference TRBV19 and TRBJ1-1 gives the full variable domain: DGGITQSPKYLFRKEGQNVTLSCEQNLNHDAMYWYRQDPGQGLRLIYYSQIVNDFQKGDIAEGYSVSREKKESFPLTVTSAQKNPTAFYLCASSSRTGTNTEAFFGQGTRLTVV.

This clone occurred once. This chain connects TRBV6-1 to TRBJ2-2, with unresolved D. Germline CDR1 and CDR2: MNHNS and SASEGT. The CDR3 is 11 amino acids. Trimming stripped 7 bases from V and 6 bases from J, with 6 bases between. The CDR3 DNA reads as TGTGCCAGCATTCTAGCCGGGGAGCTGTTTTTT. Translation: CASILAGELFF.

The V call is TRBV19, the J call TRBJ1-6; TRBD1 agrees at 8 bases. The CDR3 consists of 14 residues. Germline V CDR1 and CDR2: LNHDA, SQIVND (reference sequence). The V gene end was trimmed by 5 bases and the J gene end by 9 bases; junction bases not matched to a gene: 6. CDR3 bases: TGTGCCAGTAGTTCGGGACAGGACAGTTCACCCCTCCACTTT. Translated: CASSSGQDSSPLHF.

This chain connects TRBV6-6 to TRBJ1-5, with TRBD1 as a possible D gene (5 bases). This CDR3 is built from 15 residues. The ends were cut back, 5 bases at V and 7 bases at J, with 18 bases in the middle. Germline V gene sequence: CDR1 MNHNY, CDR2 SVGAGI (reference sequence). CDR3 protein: CASSPNGARGQPQHF. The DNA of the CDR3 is TGTGCCAGCAGTCCAAACGGCGCACGGGGGCAGCCCCAGCATTTT.

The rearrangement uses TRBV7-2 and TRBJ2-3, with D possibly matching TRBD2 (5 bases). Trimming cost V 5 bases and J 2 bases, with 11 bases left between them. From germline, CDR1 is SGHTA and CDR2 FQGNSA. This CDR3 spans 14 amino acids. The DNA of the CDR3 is TGTGCCAGCAGCCCCCAGCGGACCACAGATACGCAGTATTTT. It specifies CASSPQRTTDTQYF. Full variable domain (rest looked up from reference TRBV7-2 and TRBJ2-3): GAGVSQSPSNKVTEKGKDVELRCDPISGHTALYWYRQSLGQGLEFLIYFQGNSAPDKSGLPSDRFSAERTGGSVSTLTIQRTQQEDSAVYLCASSPQRTTDTQYFGPGTRLTVL.

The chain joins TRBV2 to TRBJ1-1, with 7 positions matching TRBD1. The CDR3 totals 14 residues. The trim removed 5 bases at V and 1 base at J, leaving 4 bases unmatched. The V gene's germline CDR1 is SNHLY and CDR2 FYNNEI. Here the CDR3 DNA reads TGTGCCAGCAGTTCGACAGGGTCGAACACTGAAGCTTTCTTT. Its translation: CASSSTGSNTEAFF.

Written as DNA, the CDR3 is TGCAGCGTTGAAGATCGACTCCGGAACACCGGGGAGCTGTTTTTT. It is translated as CSVEDRLRNTGELFF. The chain joins TRBV29-1 to TRBJ2-2; D gene uncertain. V gave up 0 bases and J gave up 1 base, with 9 bases separating them. The CDR3 is 15 residues long. The germline CDR1 and CDR2 sequences are SQVTM and ANQGSEA.

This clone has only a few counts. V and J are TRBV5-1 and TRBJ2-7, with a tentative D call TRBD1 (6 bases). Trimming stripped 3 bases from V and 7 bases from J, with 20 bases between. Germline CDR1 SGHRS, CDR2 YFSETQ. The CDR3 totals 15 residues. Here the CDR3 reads CASSSTSRGSGEQYF. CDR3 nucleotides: TGCGCCAGCAGCTCAACGAGCAGGGGCTCGGGTGAGCAGTACTTC. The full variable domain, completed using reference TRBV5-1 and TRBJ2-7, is KAGVTQTPRYLIKTRGQQVTLSCSPISGHRSVSWYQQTPGQGLQFLFEYFSETQRNKGNFPGRFSGRQFSNSRSEMNVSTLELGDSALYLCASSSTSRGSGEQYFGPGTRLTVT.

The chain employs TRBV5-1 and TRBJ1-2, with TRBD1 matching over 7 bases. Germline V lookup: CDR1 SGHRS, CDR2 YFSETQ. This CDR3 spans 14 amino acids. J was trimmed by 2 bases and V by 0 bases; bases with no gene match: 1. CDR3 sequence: CASSLGDSNYGYTF. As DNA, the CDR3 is TGCGCCAGCAGCTTGGGGGACAGCAACTATGGCTACACCTTC.

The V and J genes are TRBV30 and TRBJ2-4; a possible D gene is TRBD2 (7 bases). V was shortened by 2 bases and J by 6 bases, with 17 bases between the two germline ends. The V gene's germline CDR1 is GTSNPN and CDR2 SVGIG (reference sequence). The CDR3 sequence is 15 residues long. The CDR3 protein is CAWSLKGGGGNIQYF. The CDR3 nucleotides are TGTGCCTGGAGTTTAAAAGGGGGAGGGGGAAACATTCAGTACTTC.

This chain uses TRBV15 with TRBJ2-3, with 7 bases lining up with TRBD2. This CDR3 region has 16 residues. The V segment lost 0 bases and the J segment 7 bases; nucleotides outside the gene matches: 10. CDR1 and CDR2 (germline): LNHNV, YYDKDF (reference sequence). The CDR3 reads CATSREASGGLHTQYF. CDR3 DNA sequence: TGTGCCACCAGCAGAGAAGCGTCGGGAGGTCTACATACGCAGTATTTT. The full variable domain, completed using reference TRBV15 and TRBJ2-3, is DAMVIQNPRYQVTQFGKPVTLSCSQTLNHNVMYWYQQKSSQAPKLLFHYYDKDFNNEADTPDNFQSRRPNTSFCFLDIRSPGLGDTAMYLCATSREASGGLHTQYFGPGTRLTVL.

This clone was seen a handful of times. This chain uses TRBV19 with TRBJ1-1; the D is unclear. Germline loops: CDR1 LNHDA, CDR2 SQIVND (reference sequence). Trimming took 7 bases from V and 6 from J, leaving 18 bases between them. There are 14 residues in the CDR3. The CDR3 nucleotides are TGTGCCAGTACTTGGGCGGGGTCTAGCTCTGAAGCTTTCTTT. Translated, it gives CASTWAGSSSEAFF.

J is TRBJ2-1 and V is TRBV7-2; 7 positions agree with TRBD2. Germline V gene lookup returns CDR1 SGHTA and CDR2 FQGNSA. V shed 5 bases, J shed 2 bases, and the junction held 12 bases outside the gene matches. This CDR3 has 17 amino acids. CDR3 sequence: CASSPGGAGQAYNEQFF. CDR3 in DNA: TGTGCCAGCAGCCCTGGAGGAGCGGGGCAAGCCTACAATGAGCAGTTCTTC.

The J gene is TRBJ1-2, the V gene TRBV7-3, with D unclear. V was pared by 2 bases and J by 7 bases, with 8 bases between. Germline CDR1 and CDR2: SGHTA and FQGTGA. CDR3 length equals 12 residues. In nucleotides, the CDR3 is TGTGCCAGCAGCTTAGACCGGAGTGGCTACACCTTC. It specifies CASSLDRSGYTF. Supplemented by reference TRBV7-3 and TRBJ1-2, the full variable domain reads GAGVSQTPSNKVTEKGKYVELRCDPISGHTALYWYRQSLGQGPEFLIYFQGTGAADDSGLPNDRFFAVRPEGSVSTLKIQRTERGDSAVYLCASSLDRSGYTFGSGTRLTVV.

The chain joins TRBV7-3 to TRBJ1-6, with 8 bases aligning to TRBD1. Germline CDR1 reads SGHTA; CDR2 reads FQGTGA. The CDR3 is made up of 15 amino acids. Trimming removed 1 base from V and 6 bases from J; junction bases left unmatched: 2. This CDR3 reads CASSLNTGGNSPLHF. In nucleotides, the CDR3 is TGTGCCAGCAGCTTAAATACAGGGGGTAATTCACCCCTCCACTTT.

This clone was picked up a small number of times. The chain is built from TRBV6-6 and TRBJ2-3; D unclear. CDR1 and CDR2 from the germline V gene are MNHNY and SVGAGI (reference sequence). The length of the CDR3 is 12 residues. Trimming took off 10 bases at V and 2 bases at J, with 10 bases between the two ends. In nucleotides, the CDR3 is TGTGCCACCTCCTCTCCCACAGATACGCAGTATTTT. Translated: CATSSPTDTQYF.

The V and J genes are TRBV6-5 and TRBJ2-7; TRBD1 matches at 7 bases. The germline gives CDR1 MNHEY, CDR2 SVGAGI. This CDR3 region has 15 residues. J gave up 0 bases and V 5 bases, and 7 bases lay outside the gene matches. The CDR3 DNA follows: TGTGCCAGCAGTACGCGACAGGGAACCTCCTACGAGCAGTACTTC. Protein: CASSTRQGTSYEQYF.

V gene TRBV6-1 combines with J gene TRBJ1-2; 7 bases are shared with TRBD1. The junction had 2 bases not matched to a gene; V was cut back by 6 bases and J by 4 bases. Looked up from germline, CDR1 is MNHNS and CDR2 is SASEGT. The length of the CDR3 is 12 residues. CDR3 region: CASRRDSYGYTF. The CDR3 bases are TGTGCCAGCAGGCGGGACAGCTATGGCTACACCTTC.

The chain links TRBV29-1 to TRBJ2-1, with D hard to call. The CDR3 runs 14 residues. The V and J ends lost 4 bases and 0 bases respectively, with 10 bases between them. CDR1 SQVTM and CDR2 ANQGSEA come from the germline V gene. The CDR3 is CSVGIGSSYNEQFF. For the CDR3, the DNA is TGCAGCGTTGGAATTGGCAGCTCCTACAATGAGCAGTTCTTC.

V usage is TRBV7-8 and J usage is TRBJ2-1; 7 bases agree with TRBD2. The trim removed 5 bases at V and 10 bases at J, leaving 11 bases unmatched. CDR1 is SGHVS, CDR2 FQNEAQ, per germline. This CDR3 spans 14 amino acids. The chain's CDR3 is CASSPRGELDEQFF. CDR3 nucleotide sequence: TGTGCCAGCAGCCCACGGGGGGAGTTAGACGAGCAGTTCTTC.

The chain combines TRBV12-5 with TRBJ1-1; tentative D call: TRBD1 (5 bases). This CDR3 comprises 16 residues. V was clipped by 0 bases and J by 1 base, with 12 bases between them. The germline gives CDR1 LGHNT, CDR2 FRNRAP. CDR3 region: CASGLVIGGGNTEAFF. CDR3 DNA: TGTGCTAGTGGTTTGGTTATTGGGGGGGGGAACACTGAAGCTTTCTTT.

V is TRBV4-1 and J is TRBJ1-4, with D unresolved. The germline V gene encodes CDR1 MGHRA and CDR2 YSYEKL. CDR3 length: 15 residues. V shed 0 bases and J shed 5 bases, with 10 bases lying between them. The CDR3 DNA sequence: TGCGCCAGCAGCCAAGATATGAGGCTAAATGAAAAACTGTTTTTT. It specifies CASSQDMRLNEKLFF.